This T cell receptor beta chain was recorded in a study of cytomegalovirus exposure and HLA in healthy donors. For the study at large: Most genotyped donors, around 78% of about 400, had Caucasian-associated genetic ancestry.

60 Vbeta and 13 Jbeta primers were used in PCR. Assay: immunoSEQ multiplex PCR; the TCRdb copy retains only in-frame clones and omits some. The profile shows about 72,000 clones, about 81% of them singletons. V lost 8 bases and J lost 4; bases outside the gene matches: 11. Germline CDR1 is MDHEN and CDR2 is SYDVKM. This CDR3 is 15 amino acids long. Likely unrecorded immune exposures existed in these nominally healthy donors. The chain carries TRBV28 and TRBJ2-5; TRBD2 agrees at 9 bases. This clonotype originated in a human donor in good health. Input material: PBMCs. The CDR3 DNA follows: TGTGCCAGCCGTGCTAGAGGTAGCGGGGGAGAGACCCAGTACTTC. It translates to CASRARGSGGETQYF.